This T cell receptor (beta chain) was sequenced in a study of quantifying T cell responses using KT2 cells. Overall study context: RNA was reverse transcribed with TCR alpha and beta constant-region primers.

The cDNA 3' end received a ligated oligonucleotide with a UMI. The first PCR ran about 4 cycles with an equimolar RC1.1 and RC1.2 beta primer mix. Separate processing of TCR alpha and beta chains began at the second PCR. TCRdb independently ran MiXCR on the UMI-ligation and nested PCR reads; one entry per CDR3 protein. Of about 33,000 distinct CDR3 sequences in the sample, 10% to 13% were seen once. This clonotype was recorded at least ten times. Known numbers of the T cell clone KT2 were added to PBMC. Fixed numbers of PBMC received varying amounts of KT2 cells. V dropped 6 bases and J dropped 1 base, with 4 bases sitting between them. Germline assignment: CDR1 LGHNT and CDR2 FRNRAP. The CDR3 is made up of 11 amino acids.

The specimen sequenced was PBMCs spiked with cells of the T cell clone KT2. The sequence was obtained from a human donor. The chain is built from TRBV12-5 and TRBJ2-7; D uncertain. The CDR3: CASGGSYEQYF. The CDR3 DNA sequence: TGTGCTAGTGGGGGGTCCTACGAGCAGTACTTC.